This is a list of T cell receptor beta chains from one sample in a study of graft-versus-host responses after intestinal transplantation. The method was immunoSEQ multiplex PCR; TCRdb's version includes in-frame clones alone and lacks a portion of them. The sample shows 74,000 or so clones, 80% to 95% of them seen only once. Material: PBMCs, obtained 98 days after intestinal transplantation. The source is a human patient who received an intestinal transplant, so some T cells may come from the graft donor. Both conserved end residues are part of each CDR3. A D gene is named only where the DNA matches it firmly. Clone size appears in some rows only: once, few, many, or a class for an expanded clone.

TGTGCCAGCAGCTTCTCGAACACCGGGGAGCTGTTTTTT | CASSFSNTGELFF | TRBJ2-2 | TRBV6-6 | . | .
TGTGCCAGCAGCTTAGGGCCCTGGAAGGGTACGCAGTATTTT | CASSLGPWKGTQYF | TRBJ2-3 | TRBV11-2 | . | .
TGCAGCGTTGGGGGGGACACTAATGAAAAACTGTTTTTT | CSVGGDTNEKLFF | TRBJ1-4 | TRBV29-1 | . | .
TGCGCCAGCAGTGAGTATTGGCTCCGCACAGATACGCAGTATTTT | CASSEYWLRTDTQYF | TRBJ2-3 | TRBV10-1 | . | .
TGTGCCAGCAGTGCGGGTAGCACAGATACGCAGTATTTT | CASSAGSTDTQYF | TRBJ2-3 | TRBV6-4 | . | .
TGTGCCAGCAACCCCGGGACAGGGAGAGTTCATGAGCAGTTCTTC | CASNPGTGRVHEQFF | TRBJ2-1 | TRBV6-1 | TRBD1 | .
TGTGCCAGCACTCCTCGGGGGGGGAGGATGAATACGCAGTATTTT | CASTPRGGRMNTQYF | TRBJ2-3 | TRBV6-5 | TRBD2 | .
TGTGCCAGCTCACTACACGGGGATACGCAGTATTTT | CASSLHGDTQYF | TRBJ2-3 | TRBV18 | . | .
TGTGCCAGCAGTTACAGCCAAAACACTGAAGCTTTCTTT | CASSYSQNTEAFF | TRBJ1-1 | TRBV6-5 | . | .
TGTGCCAGCAGTTTTTGGCCGAATCAGCCCCAGCATTTT | CASSFWPNQPQHF | TRBJ1-5 | TRBV27 | . | once
TGCGCCAGCACCCCGACTAGCGGCGCCTACGAGCAGTACTTC | CASTPTSGAYEQYF | TRBJ2-7 | TRBV5-1 | TRBD2 | .
TGCGCCAGCAGCTTGAGTCCAGGGCCTATTAGTATTTACGAGCAGTACTTC | CASSLSPGPISIYEQYF | TRBJ2-7 | TRBV5-1 | . | .
TGTGCCAGCAGAGGACTAGCGGGAGATACGCAGTATTTT | CASRGLAGDTQYF | TRBJ2-3 | TRBV7-9 | TRBD2 | .
TGTGCCAGTAGTATTAAGGGGGCGTGGGACAATCAGCCCCAGCATTTT | CASSIKGAWDNQPQHF | TRBJ1-5 | TRBV19 | TRBD1 | .
TGTGCCACTATCCCCCCCTCGACCGACCCCCCGGGCCTTGGCTCCTACGAGCAGTACTTC | CATIPPSTDPPGLGSYEQYF | TRBJ2-7 | TRBV19 | . | .
TGTGCCAGTAGTATGGACGGTTCGCCCAGGGATGGCTACACCTTC | CASSMDGSPRDGYTF | TRBJ1-2 | TRBV19 | . | .
TGTGCCAGCAGTCAGGACAGGACCCCCCAGCCCCAGCATTTT | CASSQDRTPQPQHF | TRBJ1-5 | TRBV7-8 | TRBD1 | .
TGTGCCAGCAGCCATAGGGGTATGAACACTGAAGCTTTCTTT | CASSHRGMNTEAFF | TRBJ1-1 | TRBV7-2 | . | .
TGCGCCAGCAGTCAACGGTCACTAGGGTACGAGCAGTACTTC | CASSQRSLGYEQYF | TRBJ2-7 | TRBV23-1 | . | .
TGCGCCAGCAGCCAAAGGGACGGGGAGCTGTTTTTT | CASSQRDGELFF | TRBJ2-2 | TRBV4-1 | . | .
TGTGCCAGCTCACCAAAAAGGCAGTATAATTCACCCCTCCACTTT | CASSPKRQYNSPLHF | TRBJ1-6 | TRBV18 | . | .
TGCGCCAGCAGCTTCATTGGTGAGCAGTTCTTC | CASSFIGEQFF | TRBJ2-1 | TRBV5-1 | . | .
TGTGCCAGCAATGTCAGGGGGCAGGAAGATACGCAGTATTTT | CASNVRGQEDTQYF | TRBJ2-3 | TRBV2 | TRBD1 | .
TGTGCCTGGAGTCTAGGGACTAGCGGATACAATGAGCAGTTCTTC | CAWSLGTSGYNEQFF | TRBJ2-1 | TRBV30 | TRBD2 | once
TGTGCCAGCAGTTTCTCAGGAATTCTCGAGCAGTACTTC | CASSFSGILEQYF | TRBJ2-7 | TRBV28 | . | .
TGTGCCAGCAGCCAGATCCGGGACTCCTACTACAATGAGCAGTTCTTC | CASSQIRDSYYNEQFF | TRBJ2-1 | TRBV5-6 | . | .
TGTGCCAGCAGCTTAAAGGACTCTGGAAACACCATATATTTT | CASSLKDSGNTIYF | TRBJ1-3 | TRBV11-2 | . | .
TGCGCCAGCATACTCCCTCAGGCTGAAGCTTTCTTT | CASILPQAEAFF | TRBJ1-1 | TRBV5-1 | . | .
TGTGCCAGCAGCCATGGGCTAGCGGGAAGGTACACCGGGGAGCTGTTTTTT | CASSHGLAGRYTGELFF | TRBJ2-2 | TRBV4-2 | TRBD2 | .
TGTGCCAGCAGCTTTGGGAATGAAAAACTGTTTTTT | CASSFGNEKLFF | TRBJ1-4 | TRBV5-6 | . | .
TGTGCTAGCAGCCCCGGGACAGGGGGGACATACGAGCAGTACTTC | CASSPGTGGTYEQYF | TRBJ2-7 | TRBV7-7 | TRBD1 | .
TGTGCCAGCAGTGCGGGACAGGGCTCCTACAATGAGCAGTTCTTC | CASSAGQGSYNEQFF | TRBJ2-1 | TRBV6-1 | TRBD1 | .
TGTGCCAGTAGTATTTCGGAAGTCCTAAATCAGCCCCAGCATTTT | CASSISEVLNQPQHF | TRBJ1-5 | TRBV19 | . | .
TGCAGCGTTGAGGGAGTCACAGATACGCAGTATTTT | CSVEGVTDTQYF | TRBJ2-3 | TRBV29-1 | . | .
TGTGCCTTTATGGAGGGGGACACTGAAGCTTTCTTT | CAFMEGDTEAFF | TRBJ1-1 | TRBV30 | . | .
TGCAGCGTTGATCACAATGAGCAGTTCTTC | CSVDHNEQFF | TRBJ2-1 | TRBV29-1 | . | .
TGTGCTAGTGGTTTTCTTAATCAGCCCCAGCATTTT | CASGFLNQPQHF | TRBJ1-5 | TRBV12-5 | . | .
TGTGCCAGCAGCTTAGGCTACTTGGGGGGGAGCAATCAGCCCCAGCATTTT | CASSLGYLGGSNQPQHF | TRBJ1-5 | TRBV7-8 | . | .
TGTGCCAGCAGTGAGGGAGACTATGGCTACACCTTC | CASSEGDYGYTF | TRBJ1-2 | TRBV6-1 | . | .
TGTGCCATCTCGAATCCTAGCGGGAGTTGGGCAGATACGCAGTATTTT | CAISNPSGSWADTQYF | TRBJ2-3 | TRBV10-3 | TRBD2 | once
TGCGCCAGCAGCTGGACAGAGGGCTCGGGAGGCTACACCTTC | CASSWTEGSGGYTF | TRBJ1-2 | TRBV5-1 | . | .
TGTGCCAGCAGCGTAGAAGGAGAGACCCAGTACTTC | CASSVEGETQYF | TRBJ2-5 | TRBV9 | . | .
TGTGCCTGGAGTCCTGGAGGCTATGGCTACACCTTC | CAWSPGGYGYTF | TRBJ1-2 | TRBV30 | . | .
TGTGCCAGTAGTATTAGGGACTACAATGAGCAGTTCTTC | CASSIRDYNEQFF | TRBJ2-1 | TRBV19 | . | .